What follows describes a single T cell receptor beta chain. The data were obtained in a study of human T cells and chemical hapten exposure. Study-wide context: Cases of alopecia areata, totalis or universalis occurred in a predominantly female patient group.

Trimming cost V 5 bases and J 5 bases; bases outside gene matches: 3. The germline V gene has CDR1 SQVTM and CDR2 ANQGSEA. The CDR3 totals 13 residues. TCRdb reprocessed the RACE reads via MiXCR and lists one record per CDR3 protein. The data contain about 84,000 distinct CDR3 sequences, approximately 11% of them singletons. Time point defined: patch test 3, about 24 weeks after DPC sensitization. Treatment defined: therapeutic diphenylcyclopropenone sensitization with weekly scalp DPC. The sequencing used whole blood, collected in connection with sensitization to the hapten diphenylcyclopropenone (DPC). This sequence originates from a woman aged 45-59 years with alopecia areata. Some clones in this sample may be carry-over from other donors' samples. V usage is TRBV29-1 and J usage is TRBJ2-3, with TRBD2 matching over 11 bases. CDR3 in DNA: TGCAGCGTTACTAGCGGGAGTGGAGATACGCAGTATTTT. Translating gives CSVTSGSGDTQYF.